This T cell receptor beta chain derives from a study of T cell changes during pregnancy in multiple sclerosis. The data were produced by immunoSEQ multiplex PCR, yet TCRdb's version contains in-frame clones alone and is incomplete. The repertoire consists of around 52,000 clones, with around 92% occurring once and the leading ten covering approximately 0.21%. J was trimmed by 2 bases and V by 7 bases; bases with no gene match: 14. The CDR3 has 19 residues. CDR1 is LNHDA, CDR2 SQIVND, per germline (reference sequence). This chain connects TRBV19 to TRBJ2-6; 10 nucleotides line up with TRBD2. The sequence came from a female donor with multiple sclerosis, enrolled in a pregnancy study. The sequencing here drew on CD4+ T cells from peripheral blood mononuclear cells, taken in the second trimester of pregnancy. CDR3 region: CASTAGLAGVPPGANVLTF. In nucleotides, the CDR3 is TGTGCCAGTACTGCGGGGCTAGCGGGGGTTCCCCCTGGGGCCAACGTCCTGACTTTC.